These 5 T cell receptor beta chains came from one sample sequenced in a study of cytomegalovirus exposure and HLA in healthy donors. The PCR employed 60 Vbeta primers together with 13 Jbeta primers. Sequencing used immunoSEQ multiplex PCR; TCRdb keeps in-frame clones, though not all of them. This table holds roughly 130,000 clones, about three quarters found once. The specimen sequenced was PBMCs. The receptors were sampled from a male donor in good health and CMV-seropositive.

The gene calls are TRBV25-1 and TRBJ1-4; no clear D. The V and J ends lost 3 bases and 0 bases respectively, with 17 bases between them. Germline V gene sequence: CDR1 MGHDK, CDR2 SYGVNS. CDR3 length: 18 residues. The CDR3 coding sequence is TGTGCCAGCAGTGAGGTACAGAATAAAAATGCAACTAATGAAAAACTGTTTTTT. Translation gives CASSEVQNKNATNEKLFF.

The CDR3 region is CASSPVSQGARDTQYF. CDR3 nucleotides: TGTGCCAGCAGCCCTGTATCTCAGGGGGCGCGAGATACGCAGTATTTT. This sequence joins TRBV7-3 and TRBJ2-3; 8 bases align to TRBD1. Per germline, CDR1 SGHTA and CDR2 FQGTGA. CDR3 length: 16 residues. V dropped 5 bases and J dropped 5; count of bases not matched to a gene: 12.

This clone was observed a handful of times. The DNA of the CDR3 is TGTGCCAGCAGTTATGGCACCAACTCTGGAAACACCATATATTTT. Translating gives CASSYGTNSGNTIYF. The chain carries TRBV6-5 and TRBJ1-3; unclear D gene. Germline CDR1 MNHEY, CDR2 SVGAGI. Trimming removed 3 bases at V and 0 bases at J, with 9 bases between. The CDR3 is 15 residues long.

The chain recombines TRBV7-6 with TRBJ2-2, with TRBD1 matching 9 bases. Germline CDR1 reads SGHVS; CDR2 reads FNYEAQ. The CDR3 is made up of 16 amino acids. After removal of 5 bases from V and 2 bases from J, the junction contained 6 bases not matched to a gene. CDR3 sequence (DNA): TGTGCCAGCAGCGTACAACAGGGGGCCAACACCGGGGAGCTGTTTTTT. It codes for CASSVQQGANTGELFF. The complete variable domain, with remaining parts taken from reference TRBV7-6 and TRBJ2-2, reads GAGVSQSPRYKVTKRGQDVALRCDPISGHVSLYWYRQALGQGPEFLTYFNYEAQQDKSGLPNDRFSAERPEGSISTLTIQRTEQRDSAMYRCASSVQQGANTGELFFGEGSRLTVL.

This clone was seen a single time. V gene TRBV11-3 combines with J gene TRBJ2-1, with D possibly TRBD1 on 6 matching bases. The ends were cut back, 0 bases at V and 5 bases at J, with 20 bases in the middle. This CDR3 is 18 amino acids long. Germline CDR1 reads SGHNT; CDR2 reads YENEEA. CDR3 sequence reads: CASSLDIPQGRTHNEQFF. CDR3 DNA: TGTGCCAGCAGCTTAGATATCCCACAGGGTCGAACACACAATGAGCAGTTCTTC.